This paragraph reports one T cell receptor beta chain. The data belong to a study of CD8 T cells in ankylosing spondylitis. The germline gives CDR1 SQVTM, CDR2 ANQGSEA. CDR3 length: 13 residues. V shed 4 bases and J shed 2 bases, with 8 bases lying between them. TCRdb independently ran MiXCR on the 5' RACE reads; one entry per CDR3 protein. The table includes about 400,000 distinct CDR3 sequences, roughly 22% detected once. This sequence originates from a male donor with ankylosing spondylitis or in good health (not recorded which). V gene TRBV29-1 combines with J gene TRBJ2-2; D possibly corresponds to TRBD2 (5 bases). Material for sequencing was blood, either unsorted or a sorted T cell fraction (not recorded which). The CDR3 bases are TGCAGCGTTGTTGAGGGAAACACCGGGGAGCTGTTTTTT. Protein sequence: CSVVEGNTGELFF.